This section outlines one T cell receptor beta chain sequence together with its context. This clone has more than one count but fewer than ten. There is no known antigen for this receptor. No per-base quality is available; no much larger clone lies one base away. The record originates from a study of cytomegalovirus exposure and HLA in healthy donors (TCRdb year 2017). In terms of the full investigation: An earlier analysis of around 600 of the donors reported about 250 Gb of sequence data and roughly 100 million unique TCR beta sequences from 150 million to 200 million T cells. An early release that covered roughly 600 HLA-typed donors contained about 300 gigabases of sequencing data and approximately 85 million unique TCR sequences. Of the 350 to 450 genotyped donors, roughly 76% were placed in the genetic ancestry cluster associated with self-reported Caucasian donors. The study aimed to test whether signatures of past pathogen exposure could be identified by cataloging public T cell receptors. Using immunosequencing, the study profiled T cell repertoires from some 670 subjects and related those repertoires to cytomegalovirus serostatus. In addition to the first cohort of 500 to 850 subjects, a separate validation cohort of approximately 130 different subjects was used. The study combined high-throughput TCR immunosequencing, statistical association of individual TCRs with disease status, and machine learning to predict cytomegalovirus infection status. A later analysis re-examined previously published TCR beta repertoires from roughly 720 donors and added high-resolution HLA genotyping to investigate patterns of TCR occurrence. Rather than using new phenotypic data, the later analysis identified candidate immune exposures from TCR beta sequences and from how often those sequences occurred across donors. An earlier analysis of 450 to 750 of the donors used high-throughput TCR beta sequencing to judge whether each TCR beta V gene segment behaved as functional or pseudogenic. Alongside the repertoire data, information on donor age, sex, ethnicity and CMV serostatus was compiled. Genome-wide SNP genotypes for about 60% of the roughly 700 donors were used in a later genetic analysis, which treated that subset as a discovery cohort. All discovery cohort repertoires had been generated using a single sequencing platform. HLA typing included class I and class II loci at four-digit resolution. Typing coverage varied by locus: about 620-640 donors for A, B, C, DRB1 and DQB1; more than 500 for DQA1; about 590 for DPA1; 450 to 480 for DPB1. Because of strong linkage in the cohort, a handful of DR-DQ haplotypes were treated as single units for association and clustering. Across approximately 400 genotyped donors of the cohort, an average of roughly 250,000 unique TCR beta nucleotide sequences per donor were sequenced, and 15% to 20% of those sequences were non-productive. Paper-wide results and their limitations: The authors suggested that the approach could potentially be generalized to other disease states and immunological phenotypes. The presence/absence analyses assumed that sequencing depth was roughly uniform across donors, and that assumption may not be true. An earlier analysis of approximately 530 of the donors showed that most TCR beta V segments appeared in productive rearrangements either about 90% or about 30% of the time, which broadly matched IMGT annotations. A later analysis found that most CMV-associated TCR beta chains appeared HLA-restricted, with HLA associations seemingly driven largely by CMV exposure. In a later genetic analysis, fewer N-insertions in productive TCRs were reported among donors in an Asian-associated ancestry cluster than the 666-donor mean. In vitro tests confirmed that a few of the cytomegalovirus-associated TCR beta chains recognize cytomegalovirus antigens. The only immune exposure information available for the cohort was CMV serostatus. A later analysis reported that several top co-occurrence clusters appeared linked to parvovirus B19, influenza, CMV and Epstein-Barr virus. Because counts were too low, 15 to 20 rarely observed V segments, including chromosome 9 orphons, were excluded from the earlier analysis of about 500 of the donors. A later analysis associated approximately 17,000 TCR beta sequences with specific HLA alleles at a false discovery rate of 0.05. The study listed 164 TCR beta chains as associated with cytomegalovirus. In a later analysis, TCR association rates were found to vary across HLA loci, with the most associated TCRs seen for DRB1 alleles and the fewest for HLA-C alleles. A further reported finding was that TCR beta sequences accurately predicted the HLA-A and HLA-B alleles for most subjects in the first cohort. This cohort had only TCR beta chains sequenced, and the lack of alpha or paired-chain data limited which features could be detected. Correlated functional status among segregating V segments might be attributable to linkage disequilibrium, but an unknown experimental factor could not be ruled out. Because HLA typing was unavailable for some donors at each locus, only the typed subset was used in association tests. A group of highly shared sequence variants was considered likely to be a technical artifact of the sequencing pipeline. Cytomegalovirus status was reported to be diagnosed by the classifier with high specificity and sensitivity in both the original and validation cohorts. Some IMGT-functional V segments, including TRBV6-2 and TRBV6-3, could not be distinguished by the 87-base-pair reads and were therefore excluded. A later genetic analysis associated a missense DCLRE1C variant with V-gene and J-gene trimming of TCR beta chains, and an independent cohort replicated the association. Most TCR sequences were seen in very few donors, while some public TCRs were found in many individuals. Strong co-occurrence of HLA alleles, especially DR and DQ, made assigning TCR associations to individual alleles difficult. A later analysis found that HLA-associated TCR beta chains were more clonally expanded and had lower generation probabilities than equally common non-associated chains.

The cohort was made up of approximately 700 healthy bone marrow donors. Cohort members were all nominally healthy when sampled, although unrecorded immune exposures were likely present. The donor was CMV seronegative and was included in the group of over 300 seronegative cohort members. A peripheral blood sample was collected from each donor, and TCR beta sequencing was performed on peripheral blood mononuclear cells. Genomic DNA extraction from the blood cell samples was performed with the Qiagen DNeasy Blood Extraction Kit. Library preparation used the immunoSEQ multiplex PCR assay. The multiplex PCR relied on a mix of 60 forward primers for TCR Vbeta segments and 13 reverse primers for TCR Jbeta segments. The CDR3 region of rearranged TCR beta genes was amplified from genomic DNA with a multiplex PCR assay. The amplified TCR beta libraries were sequenced on the Illumina HiSeq System as 87-base-pair reads. As for the authors' bioinformatics: A later analysis counted approximately 76 million unique TCR beta chains across the 670 or so repertoires, and some 12 million of these chains were shared by at least two donors. Raw reads were error-corrected and collapsed into unique sequences with a nearest-neighbor algorithm that merged closely related sequences to remove PCR and sequencing errors. CDR3 sequences were aligned to IMGT reference sequences to assign V, D and J gene segments. For a sequence to be retained, a match of at least six nucleotides was required to both a V gene segment and a J gene segment. A rearrangement was called productive if the CDR3 had no stop codons and remained in frame with V and J, and every other rearrangement was called non-productive. Following IMGT convention, CDR3 was defined as the stretch from the second conserved V-encoded cysteine to the conserved J-encoded phenylalanine. In an earlier analysis of more than 550 of the donors, sequences lacking an unambiguous match to a single V gene segment were excluded. In an earlier analysis of 450 to 700 of the donors, V segments were called functional above 56.7% productive rearrangements and were called segregating when the between-donor standard deviation exceeded 5%. A statistical classification framework was developed to diagnose cytomegalovirus status using the catalog of TCR beta chain sequences. A later analysis assigned V and J genes by comparing TCR nucleotide sequences with IMGT/GENE-DB human TR gene sequences. The TCRdist pipeline was used in a later analysis to assign CDR3 sequences and most-parsimonious VDJ recombination scenarios. In a later analysis, every TCR beta chain was defined by the combination of its CDR3 amino acid sequence and its V-gene family, and reads without a unique V-gene family were dropped. As a way to deal with suspected cross-contamination and a sequencing artifact, a later analysis dropped approximately 590 nucleotide sequences that were highly shared and had low generation probability. For each public chain, a later analysis derived a clonal expansion index from normalized ranks of inferred template counts within each repertoire. In a later analysis, generation probabilities were computed using a VDJ recombination model fitted to out-of-frame rearrangements, and the results were checked against IGoR. A later analysis scored TCR-TCR, TCR-HLA and TCR-CMV co-occurrence with hypergeometric tests, applying a repertoire-size bias correction to TCR pairs. To estimate false discovery rates, a later analysis permuted the HLA or CMV assignments 20 times. In a later analysis, co-occurring TCRs were grouped with DBSCAN, and TCRdist sequence similarity was added when clustering was performed within HLA-allele-positive subsets. For co-occurrence clustering, repertoires with fewer than 30,000 or more than 120,000 public chains were excluded, along with 5 or 6 repertoires with anomalous nucleotide sharing. TCRdb's version of the immuneACCESS table is confined to in-frame rearrangements and falls short of the full clone set. An unresolved V gene accounts for under half of the shortfall where checked; the remainder is of unknown origin. Clone size and the V and J calls come from that table; the DNA yielded D and trimming. This sample holds under 130,000 clones; 69% were observed only once. Under 4% of the sample rests with the top ten.

CDR1 and CDR2 were assigned from the germline V gene (reference sequence) as LNHNV and YYDKDF. The germline V and J ends show losses of 5 bases and 2 bases respectively, and no gene match explains 4 bases of the junction. The CDR3 numbers 16 residues from cysteine through phenylalanine. Only CDR3 DNA is held: 48 bases, read in frame from base 1. The sequencing input was PBMCs. The TCR comes from a man aged 30 to 45 in good health and CMV-seronegative. Here the chain combines TRBV15 and TRBJ2-5; a stretch of 14 junction bases matches TRBD2. The nucleotide sequence reads as follows: TGTGCCACCAGCTCCCGACTAGCGGGAGGGCAAGAGACCCAGTACTTC. The resulting protein is CATSSRLAGGQETQYF. Reference TRBV15 and TRBJ2-5 genes cover what lies past the CDR3, so the full variable domain is DAMVIQNPRYQVTQFGKPVTLSCSQTLNHNVMYWYQQKSSQAPKLLFHYYDKDFNNEADTPDNFQSRRPNTSFCFLDIRSPGLGDTAMYLCATSSRLAGGQETQYFGPGTRLLVL.